This TCR beta chain was captured by sequencing in a study of CD8 T cells in ankylosing spondylitis. The V gene end was trimmed by 4 bases and the J gene end by 6 bases; junction bases not matched to a gene: 11. The CDR3 is 16 residues long. Germline CDR1 is SGHKS and CDR2 is YYEKEE (reference sequence). As the method for making TCR beta libraries, quantitative 5'-RACE with molecular barcodes was used. TCRdb itself ran the 5' RACE reads through MiXCR, one entry per CDR3 protein. The sample holds about 460,000 distinct CDR3 sequences, over 4% seen once. Comments on this clonotype: The antigen is undetermined.

Broader study findings: It appeared that ankylosing spondylitis blood was characterized by a TCR beta motif of seven or eight highly homologous variants. Within matched ankylosing spondylitis synovial fluid, disease-linked clones were reportedly significantly enriched.

The V gene is TRBV5-5, the J gene TRBJ2-1; 9 nucleotides align to TRBD1. The receptor comes from a male donor with ankylosing spondylitis. The source material was blood, either unsorted or a sorted T cell fraction (not recorded which). CDR3 sequence (DNA): TGTGCCAGCAGCCCCTCGCGGGACAGGGACGTCAATGAGCAGTTCTTC. Translating gives CASSPSRDRDVNEQFF. Filled out from reference TRBV5-5 and TRBJ2-1, the complete variable domain reads DAGVTQSPTHLIKTRGQQVTLRCSPISGHKSVSWYQQVLGQGPQFIFQYYEKEERGRGNFPDRFSARQFPNYSSELNVNALLLGDSALYLCASSPSRDRDVNEQFFGPGTRLTVL.